Presented here are 16 T cell receptor beta chains from one specimen sequenced in a study of response to subunit inactivated influenza vaccine. TCRdb passed the RT-PCR reads through MiXCR, listing each CDR3 protein once. The sample consists of about 700,000 distinct CDR3 sequences, approximately 14% of them appearing once. This specimen consisted of PBMCs from blood, obtained 14 to 15 days before vaccination. Receptor source: a man between 45 and 60 years old who received an inactivated influenza vaccine.

This chain connects TRBV29-1 to TRBJ2-1, with D tentatively TRBD1 (5 bases). Germline V gene sequence: CDR1 SQVTM, CDR2 ANQGSEA. This CDR3 has 13 residues. Trimming removed 4 bases from V and 8 bases from J, with 15 bases in between. CDR3 region: CSVGHPQADEQFF. The CDR3 DNA reads as TGCAGCGTTGGTCATCCACAGGCCGATGAGCAGTTCTTC.

In its sample, this clonotype was seen a few times. A much larger clone lies a single base off, so this may be a read error. The chain combines TRBV6-5 with TRBJ2-3; no clear D gene. V lost 6 bases, J lost 5 bases, and 6 bases lay in between. In germline, CDR1 is MNHEY, CDR2 SVGAGI. The CDR3 runs to 11 residues. CDR3 loop: CASRLVDTQYF. CDR3 coding DNA: TGTGCCAGCAGATTAGTAGATACGCAGTATTTT.

On this clonotype: A much more abundant neighbour one base away suggests this may be a read error. The CDR3 DNA sequence: TGTGCCAGCATCTTAAATTGGGATCAGCCCCAGCATTTT. Its translation is CASILNWDQPQHF. The V and J genes are TRBV11-2 and TRBJ1-5; D unclear. Germline lookup yields CDR1 SGHAT and CDR2 FQNNGV. This CDR3 region has 13 residues. Full variable domain (missing parts from reference TRBV11-2 and TRBJ1-5): EAGVAQSPRYKIIEKRQSVAFWCNPISGHATLYWYQQILGQGPKLLIQFQNNGVVDDSQLPKDRFSAERLKGVDSTLKIQPAKLEDSAVYLCASILNWDQPQHFGDGTRLSIL.

V gene TRBV5-1 combines with J gene TRBJ1-5; 8 positions agree with TRBD1. V shed 4 bases, J shed 2 bases, and the junction held 5 bases outside the gene matches. This CDR3 spans 15 amino acids. The germline V gene encodes CDR1 SGHRS and CDR2 YFSETQ. CDR3 sequence (DNA): TGCGCCAGCAGCGAGACAGGGGAGGGCAATCAGCCCCAGCATTTT. It yields the protein CASSETGEGNQPQHF.

This clonotype was seen a few times. V and J are TRBV4-3 and TRBJ2-2, with 9 bases aligning to TRBD2. Germline trimming cut 0 bases from V and 6 bases from J; bases unmatched to any gene: 5. Germline CDR1 is LGHNA and CDR2 is YSLEER. The CDR3 has 16 amino acids. CDR3 DNA: TGCGCCAGCAGCCAAGAGATCCCTAGCGGGGCCGGGGAGCTGTTTTTT. Protein product: CASSQEIPSGAGELFF.

This clonotype was detected many times. This chain joins TRBV5-1 and TRBJ2-4; D gene ambiguous. The V end lost 0 bases, the J end lost 3 bases, and 7 bases lay between the germline ends. Germline CDR1 and CDR2: SGHRS and YFSETQ. This CDR3 spans 14 amino acids. This CDR3 reads CASSLVGDKNIQYF. DNA for the CDR3: TGCGCCAGCAGCTTGGTCGGAGACAAAAACATTCAGTACTTC.

The table lists this clonotype with a count of one. The chain has TRBV12-3 or TRBV12-4 and TRBJ2-2; no reliable D call. With 6 bases removed from V and 5 bases from J, the gap between germline ends came to 13 bases. This CDR3 is 14 amino acids long. CDR3 loop: CASREQSGTGELFF. DNA of the CDR3: TGTGCCAGCAGAGAACAGTCGGGTACCGGGGAGCTGTTTTTT.

This clonotype was seen many times. The chain uses TRBV7-2 and TRBJ2-1; 8 bases agree with TRBD2. The J segment lost 7 bases and the V segment lost 5 bases, leaving 7 bases of the junction unmatched. The CDR3 extends over 14 amino acids. The germline V gene encodes CDR1 SGHTA and CDR2 FQGNSA. The CDR3 DNA follows: TGTGCCAGCAGCCCATCGGGCGGGGGGAATGAGCAGTTCTTC. It yields the protein CASSPSGGGNEQFF.

Ten or more counts support this clonotype. The chain is built from TRBV29-1 and TRBJ1-2; 7 bases align to TRBD1. The CDR3 sequence is 14 residues long. Germline CDR1 and CDR2: SQVTM and ANQGSEA. Germline trimming cut 3 bases from V and 5 bases from J; bases unmatched to any gene: 9. Here the CDR3 DNA reads TGCAGCGTTGACCTAACGACAGGGATGTATGGCTACACCTTC. Translation: CSVDLTTGMYGYTF.

At least ten counts were recorded for this clonotype. V usage is TRBV10-3 and J usage is TRBJ2-3, with D unresolved. Looked up from germline, CDR1 is ENHRY and CDR2 is SYGVKD. The CDR3 sequence is 12 residues long. V lost 10 bases to trimming and J lost 1 base, with 9 bases between them. CDR3 nucleotide sequence: TGTGCCAACGGGTATGGCACAGATACGCAGTATTTT. Translation: CANGYGTDTQYF.

The chain has TRBV3-1 and TRBJ1-2, with D perhaps TRBD1 (5 bases). Trimming cost V 4 bases and J 8 bases, with 17 bases left between them. This CDR3 has 14 residues. CDR1 is LGHDT and CDR2 is YNNKEL in the germline V gene (reference sequence). The CDR3 sequence is CASSPPQGREGYTF. CDR3 in DNA: TGTGCCAGCAGCCCGCCGCAGGGACGTGAAGGCTACACCTTC.

The chain links TRBV5-6 to TRBJ2-5, with TRBD1 matching 7 bases. Germline-derived CDR1 and CDR2 are SGHDT and YYEEEE. V was clipped by 3 bases and J by 5 bases; unmatched bases: 4. The CDR3 spans 13 residues. The CDR3 DNA reads TGTGCCAGCAGCTGGACAGGTGGGGAGACCCAGTACTTC. This encodes CASSWTGGETQYF. Using reference TRBV5-6 and TRBJ2-5 for the parts outside the CDR3, the full variable domain is DAGVTQSPTHLIKTRGQQVTLRCSPKSGHDTVSWYQQALGQGPQFIFQYYEEEERQRGNFPDRFSGHQFPNYSSELNVNALLLGDSALYLCASSWTGGETQYFGPGTRLLVL.

This chain links TRBV19 with TRBJ2-1; D could derive from TRBD1 or TRBD2 (5 bases each). Germline V lookup: CDR1 LNHDA, CDR2 SQIVND (reference sequence). V lost 4 bases to trimming and J lost 4 bases, with 23 bases between them. CDR3 length equals 18 residues. The DNA for the CDR3 is TGTGCCAGTAGTACCGGCCCTGGGGGATATCTCAGGTACAATGAGCAGTTCTTC. Encoded protein: CASSTGPGGYLRYNEQFF.

The rearrangement links TRBV7-2 to TRBJ2-1, with D perhaps being TRBD1 or TRBD2 (5 bases each). V dropped 5 bases and J dropped 4 bases, with 30 bases sitting between them. This CDR3 comprises 20 residues. Germline V gene sequence: CDR1 SGHTA, CDR2 FQGNSA. CDR3 loop: CASSQTGTVGFPKNYNEQFF. In nucleotides, the CDR3 is TGTGCCAGCAGCCAAACCGGGACCGTCGGGTTCCCGAAAAATTACAATGAGCAGTTCTTC. Combining the CDR3 with reference TRBV7-2 and TRBJ2-1 gives the whole variable domain GAGVSQSPSNKVTEKGKDVELRCDPISGHTALYWYRQSLGQGLEFLIYFQGNSAPDKSGLPSDRFSAERTGGSVSTLTIQRTQQEDSAVYLCASSQTGTVGFPKNYNEQFFGPGTRLTVL.

This clonotype has a handful of counts. The rearrangement links TRBV30 to TRBJ2-7, with TRBD2 identical over 12 bases. J lost 2 bases, V lost 0 bases, and 5 bases had no gene match. Germline-derived CDR1 and CDR2 are GTSNPN and SVGIG (reference sequence). The CDR3 consists of 16 residues. The CDR3 bases are TGTGCCTGGAGTGTATGGACTAGCGGGAATGCCTACGAGCAGTACTTC. It is translated as CAWSVWTSGNAYEQYF.

Only a few counts were recorded for this clonotype. This sequence joins TRBV29-1 and TRBJ2-3; D perhaps matches TRBD1 (6 bases). The ends were cut back, 3 bases at V and 4 bases at J, with 8 bases in the middle. This CDR3 comprises 12 residues. Looked up from germline, CDR1 is SQVTM and CDR2 is ANQGSEA. CDR3 nucleotide sequence: TGCAGCGTTGACAGGGGCTCAGATACGCAGTATTTT. It specifies CSVDRGSDTQYF.